This paragraph reports one T cell receptor (beta chain). Antigen: not known. This entry comes from a study of Tregs in tolerant kidney transplant recipients. Across the study: Mixed chimerism was transient after nonmyeloablative marrow transplants from related graft donors.

The study, taken as a whole, reports: Antigen-driven expansion was suggested because donor-specific Tregs expanded more than all Tregs in tolerant patients.

Assay: immunoSEQ multiplex PCR; the TCRdb copy retains only in-frame clones and omits some. The sample yields under 55,000 clones, of which the top ten take up 0.83%. The clonotype originates from a human donor who received a combined kidney and bone marrow transplant. The sample here was CD4+ T cells from blood, taken before the transplant.

The CDR3: CASSPRGPAEKLFF. CDR3 bases read: TGTGCCAGCAGTCCCAGGGGGCCGGCAGAAAAA. This chain connects TRBV13 to TRBJ1-4; 8 bases are a match to TRBD1. The read ends 3 residues early relative to the CDR3; the germline J gene fills the gap. The CDR3 consists of 14 residues. V was clipped by 6 bases and J by 8 bases; unmatched bases: 8. Germline V gene data show CDR1 as PRHDT and CDR2 as FYEKMQ (reference sequence).